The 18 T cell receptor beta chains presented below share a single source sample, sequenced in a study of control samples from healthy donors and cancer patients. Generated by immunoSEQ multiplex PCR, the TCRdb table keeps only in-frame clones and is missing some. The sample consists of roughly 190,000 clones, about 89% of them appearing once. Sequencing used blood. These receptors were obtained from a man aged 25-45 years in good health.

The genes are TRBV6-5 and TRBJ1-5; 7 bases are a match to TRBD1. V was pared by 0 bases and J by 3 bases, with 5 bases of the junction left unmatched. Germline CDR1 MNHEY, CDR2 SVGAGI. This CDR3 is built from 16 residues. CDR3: CASSYSNRGNNQPQHF. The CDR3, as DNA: TGTGCCAGCAGTTACTCTAACAGGGGTAACAATCAGCCCCAGCATTTT.

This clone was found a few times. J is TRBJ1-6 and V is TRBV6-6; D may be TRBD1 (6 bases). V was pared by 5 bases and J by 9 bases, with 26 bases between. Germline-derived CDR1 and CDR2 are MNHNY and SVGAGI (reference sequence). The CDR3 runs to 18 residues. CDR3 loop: CASSPGQLGRSNSSPLHF. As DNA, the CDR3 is TGTGCCAGCAGTCCGGGACAATTAGGGAGGTCTAATTCTTCACCCCTCCACTTT.

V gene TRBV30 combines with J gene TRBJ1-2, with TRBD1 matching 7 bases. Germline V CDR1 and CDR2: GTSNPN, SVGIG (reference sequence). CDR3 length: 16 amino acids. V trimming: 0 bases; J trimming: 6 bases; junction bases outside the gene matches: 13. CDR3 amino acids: CAWSVLSDRWTNGYTF. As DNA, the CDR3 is TGTGCCTGGAGTGTACTATCGGACAGGTGGACAAATGGCTACACCTTC.

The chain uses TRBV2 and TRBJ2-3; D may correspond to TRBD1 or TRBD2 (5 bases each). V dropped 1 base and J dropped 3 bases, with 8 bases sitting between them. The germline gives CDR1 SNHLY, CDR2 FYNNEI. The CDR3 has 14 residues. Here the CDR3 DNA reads TGTGCCAGCAGTGAAGGGGGCGGGACAGATACGCAGTATTTT. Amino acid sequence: CASSEGGGTDTQYF.

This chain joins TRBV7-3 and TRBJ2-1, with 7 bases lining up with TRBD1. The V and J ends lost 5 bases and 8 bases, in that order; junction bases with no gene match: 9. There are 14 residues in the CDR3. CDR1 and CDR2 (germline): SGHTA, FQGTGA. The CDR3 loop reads CASSRTGVTHEQFF. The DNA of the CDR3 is TGTGCCAGCAGCCGGACAGGTGTGACACATGAGCAGTTCTTC.

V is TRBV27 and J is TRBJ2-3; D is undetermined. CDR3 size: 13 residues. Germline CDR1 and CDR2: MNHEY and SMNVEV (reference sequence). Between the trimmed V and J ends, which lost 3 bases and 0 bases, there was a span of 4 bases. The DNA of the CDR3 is TGTGCCAGCAGTTTTCGTAGCACAGATACGCAGTATTTT. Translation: CASSFRSTDTQYF.

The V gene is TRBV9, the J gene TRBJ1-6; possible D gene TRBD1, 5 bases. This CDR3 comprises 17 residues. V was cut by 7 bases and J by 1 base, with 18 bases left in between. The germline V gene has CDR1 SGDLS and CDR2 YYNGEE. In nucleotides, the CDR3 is TGTGCCAGCGGTGATGGGCGGGGCCGGTCCTATAATTCACCCCTCCACTTT. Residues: CASGDGRGRSYNSPLHF.

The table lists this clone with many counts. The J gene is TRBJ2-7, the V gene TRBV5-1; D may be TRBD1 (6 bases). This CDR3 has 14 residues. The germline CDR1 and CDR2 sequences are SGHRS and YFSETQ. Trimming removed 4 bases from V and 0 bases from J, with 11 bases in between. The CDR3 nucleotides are TGCGCCAGCAGCCACGGGACATCCTCCTACGAGCAGTACTTC. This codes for CASSHGTSSYEQYF.

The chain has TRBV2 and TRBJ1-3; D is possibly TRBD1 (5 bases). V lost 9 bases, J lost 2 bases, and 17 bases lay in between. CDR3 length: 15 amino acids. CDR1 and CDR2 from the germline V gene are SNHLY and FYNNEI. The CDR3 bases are TGTGCCAGTACTGTCATGGGGGGGACTGGAAACACCATATATTTT. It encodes CASTVMGGTGNTIYF.

CDR3 in DNA: TGTGCCAGCAGCTTATACTCCGCAGGGGGCCCGTTAGCTTTCTTT. Protein: CASSLYSAGGPLAFF. This rearrangement joins TRBV11-1 to TRBJ1-1; the match to TRBD1 covers 8 bases. The J segment lost 10 bases and the V segment lost 2 bases, leaving 12 bases of the junction unmatched. Looked up from germline, CDR1 is SGHAT and CDR2 is FQDESV (reference sequence). The CDR3 has 15 residues.

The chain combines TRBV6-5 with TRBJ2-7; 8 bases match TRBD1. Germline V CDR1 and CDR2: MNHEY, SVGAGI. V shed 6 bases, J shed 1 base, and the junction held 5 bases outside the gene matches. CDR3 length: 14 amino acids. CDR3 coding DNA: TGTGCCAGCAGCGGGACAGGCGGGTCCTACGAGCAGTACTTC. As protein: CASSGTGGSYEQYF.

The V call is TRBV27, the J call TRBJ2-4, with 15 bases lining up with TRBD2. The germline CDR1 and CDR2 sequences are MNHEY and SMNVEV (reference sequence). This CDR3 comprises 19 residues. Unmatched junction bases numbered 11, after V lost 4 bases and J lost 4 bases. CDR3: CASSSLLWTSGGGKNIQYF. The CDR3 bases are TGTGCCAGCAGTTCCCTCCTCTGGACTAGCGGGGGGGGGAAAAACATTCAGTACTTC.

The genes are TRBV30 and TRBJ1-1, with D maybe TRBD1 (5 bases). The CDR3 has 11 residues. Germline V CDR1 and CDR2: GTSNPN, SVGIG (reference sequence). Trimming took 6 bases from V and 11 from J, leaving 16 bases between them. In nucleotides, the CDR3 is TGTGCCTGTTCTATGGGGGTTTGGGCTTTCTTT. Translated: CACSMGVWAFF.

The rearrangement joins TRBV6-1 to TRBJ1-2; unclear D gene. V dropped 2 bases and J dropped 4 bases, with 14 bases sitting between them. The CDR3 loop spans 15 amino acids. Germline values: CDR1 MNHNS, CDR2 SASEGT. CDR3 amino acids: CASSEYPGKSYGYTF. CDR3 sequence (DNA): TGTGCCAGCAGTGAATATCCGGGGAAGAGCTATGGCTACACCTTC.

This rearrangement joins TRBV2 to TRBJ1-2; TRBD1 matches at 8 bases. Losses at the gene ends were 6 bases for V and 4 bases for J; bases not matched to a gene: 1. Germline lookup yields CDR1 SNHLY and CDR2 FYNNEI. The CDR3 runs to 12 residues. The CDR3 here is CASRGQVYGYTF. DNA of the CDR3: TGTGCCAGCAGGGGACAGGTCTATGGCTACACCTTC.

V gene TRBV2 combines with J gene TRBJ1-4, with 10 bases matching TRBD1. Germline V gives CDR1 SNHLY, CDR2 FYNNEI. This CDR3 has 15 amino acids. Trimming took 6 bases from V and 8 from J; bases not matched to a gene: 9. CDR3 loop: CASSPPGTGVEKLFF. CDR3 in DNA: TGTGCCAGCAGCCCCCCCGGGACAGGGGTGGAAAAACTGTTTTTT.

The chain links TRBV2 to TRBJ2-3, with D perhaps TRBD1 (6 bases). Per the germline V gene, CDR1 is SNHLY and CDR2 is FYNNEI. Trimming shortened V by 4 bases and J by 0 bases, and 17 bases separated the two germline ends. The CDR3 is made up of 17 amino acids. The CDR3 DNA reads TGTGCCAGCAGTGTCGAGGACAGAAGTACTAGCACAGATACGCAGTATTTT. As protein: CASSVEDRSTSTDTQYF.

CDR3 in DNA: TGTGCCAGCAGCCCCCCCTTAGCGGGGATCAACAATCAGTTCTTC. It translates to CASSPPLAGINNQFF. This chain connects TRBV7-2 to TRBJ2-1; 8 bases fit TRBD2. The CDR3 spans 15 residues. V was pared by 5 bases and J by 13 bases, with 16 bases of the junction left unmatched. Germline CDR1 is SGHTA and CDR2 is FQGNSA.